A selection of T cell receptor beta chains follows, all from one sample in a study of neurological immune-mediated disorders. TCRdb used MiXCR to reprocess the 5' RACE reads, holding one entry per CDR3 protein. Found here are around 69,000 distinct CDR3 sequences, less than 5.5% of them singletons; the top ten hold less than 8%. Sequenced input: PBMCs. Source of these receptors: a man aged 30 to 45 with multiple sclerosis. Both conserved end residues are part of each CDR3. The order of the fields is CDR3 DNA, CDR3 protein, clone size, V gene, D gene, J gene. A D gene is named only where the DNA matches it firmly. Where a row states a size, it is once, few, many or the class of an expanded clone; other rows omit it.

CDR3nt: TGTGCCATCACACCCGAGACAGGGCTGGGGAACTATGGCTACACCTTC; CDR3aa: CAITPETGLGNYGYTF; abundance: many; v_gene: TRBV10-3; d_gene: TRBD1; j_gene: TRBJ1-2
CDR3nt: TGCAGTGCCTACCCCGGGCGGAATTCACCCCTCCACTTT; CDR3aa: CSAYPGRNSPLHF; abundance: many; v_gene: TRBV20-1; d_gene: NA; j_gene: TRBJ1-6
CDR3nt: TGCGCCAGCAGTATCCAAGGGGACAGTGGTTCACCCCTCAACTTT; CDR3aa: CASSIQGDSGSPLNF; abundance: many; v_gene: TRBV10-2; d_gene: TRBD1; j_gene: TRBJ1-6
CDR3nt: TGCGCCAGCAGCGCGGGGGTGATGAACACTGAAGCTTTCTTT; CDR3aa: CASSAGVMNTEAFF; abundance: many; v_gene: TRBV5-1; d_gene: NA; j_gene: TRBJ1-1
CDR3nt: TGTGCCAGCAGCCCAGGCGGGGGTAGCACTGAAGCTTTCTTT; CDR3aa: CASSPGGGSTEAFF; abundance: many; v_gene: TRBV7-7; d_gene: NA; j_gene: TRBJ1-1
CDR3nt: TGCGCCAGCAGCTTTCAGGGGGTACTATCCATGAACACTGAAGCTTTCTTT; CDR3aa: CASSFQGVLSMNTEAFF; abundance: few; v_gene: TRBV5-1; d_gene: TRBD1; j_gene: TRBJ1-1
CDR3nt: TGTGCCACCAGCAGATATATAGGGAACACTGAAGCTTTCTTT; CDR3aa: CATSRYIGNTEAFF; abundance: many; v_gene: TRBV15; d_gene: NA; j_gene: TRBJ1-1
CDR3nt: TGTGCCAGCTCACCTGTGTCGGACTCCAATTCACCCCTCCACTTT; CDR3aa: CASSPVSDSNSPLHF; abundance: NA; v_gene: TRBV18; d_gene: NA; j_gene: TRBJ1-6
CDR3nt: TGCGCCAGCAGCCCATCAGGGGTGGGCACTGAAGCTTTCTTT; CDR3aa: CASSPSGVGTEAFF; abundance: many; v_gene: TRBV5-1; d_gene: NA; j_gene: TRBJ1-1
CDR3nt: TGTGCCAGCAGCTTGGAAGGCAGATTCGTTGAAGCTTTCTTT; CDR3aa: CASSLEGRFVEAFF; abundance: many; v_gene: TRBV5-6; d_gene: NA; j_gene: TRBJ1-1
CDR3nt: TGCAGTGCCGGAGGGACAGGGCGCAATCAGCCCCAGCATTTT; CDR3aa: CSAGGTGRNQPQHF; abundance: many; v_gene: TRBV20-1; d_gene: TRBD1; j_gene: TRBJ1-5
CDR3nt: TGTGCCAGCAGCCAACTAGCTAACTTCGGCTACACCTTC; CDR3aa: CASSQLANFGYTF; abundance: NA; v_gene: TRBV14; d_gene: NA; j_gene: TRBJ1-2
CDR3nt: TGCAGTGCTAGAGAGCCAGGACAGGGAAATTCACCCCTCAACTTT; CDR3aa: CSAREPGQGNSPLNF; abundance: many; v_gene: TRBV20-1; d_gene: TRBD1; j_gene: TRBJ1-6
CDR3nt: TGCGCCAGCAGCCCGCGGCCGGAGGATGAAGCTTTCTTT; CDR3aa: CASSPRPEDEAFF; abundance: many; v_gene: TRBV5-1; d_gene: NA; j_gene: TRBJ1-1
CDR3nt: TGCAGTGCTAGGGGAGGGGCGGGCATTTGGAAGCCCCAGAATTTT; CDR3aa: CSARGGAGIWKPQNF; abundance: many; v_gene: TRBV20-1; d_gene: NA; j_gene: TRBJ1-5
CDR3nt: TGCAGTGCCTCCGGGACAGGGACCTGGGAAGCTTTCTTT; CDR3aa: CSASGTGTWEAFF; abundance: many; v_gene: TRBV20-1; d_gene: TRBD1; j_gene: TRBJ1-1
CDR3nt: TGCGCCAGCAGCTTGGTCTCAGACATGAACACTGAAGCTTTCTTT; CDR3aa: CASSLVSDMNTEAFF; abundance: many; v_gene: TRBV5-1; d_gene: NA; j_gene: TRBJ1-1
CDR3nt: TGTGCCAGCAGCTTAGAAGGCCGGAGCTCCTATAATTCACCCCTCAACTTT; CDR3aa: CASSLEGRSSYNSPLNF; abundance: few; v_gene: TRBV7-2; d_gene: NA; j_gene: TRBJ1-6
CDR3nt: TGTGCCAGCAGTCTTAATCGACTATATGGCTACACCTTC; CDR3aa: CASSLNRLYGYTF; abundance: many; v_gene: TRBV6-5; d_gene: NA; j_gene: TRBJ1-2
CDR3nt: TGCAGTGCTAGAGTGGGTCGGGGGGCCAGTGAAAAACTGTTTTTT; CDR3aa: CSARVGRGASEKLFF; abundance: many; v_gene: TRBV20-1; d_gene: NA; j_gene: TRBJ1-4
CDR3nt: TGCGCCAGCAGCTTGGAGGCCAGTGAGCAGTTCTTC; CDR3aa: CASSLEASEQFF; abundance: many; v_gene: TRBV5-1; d_gene: NA; j_gene: TRBJ2-1
CDR3nt: TGTGCCAGCAGCTTAAAGTGGGTGTCCGCTGAAGCTTTCTTT; CDR3aa: CASSLKWVSAEAFF; abundance: many; v_gene: TRBV7-8; d_gene: NA; j_gene: TRBJ1-1
CDR3nt: TGCGCCAGCAGCTTGGAGTTTGGATCCTATAATTCACCCCTCCACTTT; CDR3aa: CASSLEFGSYNSPLHF; abundance: many; v_gene: TRBV5-1; d_gene: NA; j_gene: TRBJ1-6
CDR3nt: TGTGCCAGCAGTCAGAACGCGGGGGATAACACCGGGGAGCTGTTTTTT; CDR3aa: CASSQNAGDNTGELFF; abundance: NA; v_gene: TRBV5-5; d_gene: TRBD2; j_gene: TRBJ2-2
CDR3nt: TGTGCCAGCAGCTCCCCTTACAATGAGCAGTTCTTC; CDR3aa: CASSSPYNEQFF; abundance: many; v_gene: TRBV7-6; d_gene: NA; j_gene: TRBJ2-1
CDR3nt: TGTGCCGCCTCCAGGGACAGAGTTTCCCAGGGCAATCAGCCCCAGCATTTT; CDR3aa: CAASRDRVSQGNQPQHF; abundance: few; v_gene: TRBV15; d_gene: TRBD1; j_gene: TRBJ1-5
CDR3nt: TGTGCCAGCTTCCAACGCGTAACAGATGAAGCTTTCTTT; CDR3aa: CASFQRVTDEAFF; abundance: many; v_gene: TRBV12-3/TRBV12-4; d_gene: NA; j_gene: TRBJ1-1